This T cell receptor (beta chain) appears in the sequencing data of a study of T-cell memory formation after mild COVID-19. Regarding the study as a whole: Researchers found some responding clones in pre-infection memory, a sign that cross-reactive memory joined. The CD4+ clones that contracted clustered mainly within CM and EM, and the CD8+ clones concentrated in EMRA. SARS-CoV-2 specificity of second-wave clones peaking day 37 was unconfirmed.

The CDR3 loop spans 17 amino acids. The ends lost 0 bases at V and 0 bases at J; junction bases unmatched: 7. CDR1 and CDR2 from the germline V gene are SGDLS and YYNGEE. TCRdb itself ran the 5' RACE reads through MiXCR, one entry per CDR3 protein. The sample lists approximately 440,000 distinct CDR3 sequences, around 20% occurring once. This clonotype was picked up a small number of times. Its cognate antigen is unknown. This TCR was sampled from an adult woman who had mild COVID-19 (a few samples of this study predate the infection). Cell type and time point are not known. The chain employs TRBV9 and TRBJ2-3; 7 bases are a match to TRBD1. Material: PBMCs or a T cell subset sorted from them (not recorded which). The CDR3 reads CASSVAQGGLSTDTQYF. CDR3 coding DNA: TGTGCCAGCAGCGTAGCTCAAGGGGGCTTGAGCACAGATACGCAGTATTTT.